This T cell receptor beta chain derives from a study of OX40 agonist ivuxolimab in advanced cancers. Broadly, across the study: Ivuxolimab was an agonistic, fully human IgG2 monoclonal antibody directed against OX40 (CD134), a costimulatory receptor. Intravenous ivuxolimab was administered to patients every 2 weeks at six dose levels: 0.01, 0.1, 0.3, 1.5, 3 and 10 mg/kg. Of the 50 to 55 patients in dose escalation, some 20 had hepatocellular carcinoma, around 15 had melanoma, 9 had renal cell carcinoma and 9 had head and neck cancer. The dose-escalation cohort was 82.7% male with a mean age of approximately 60 years, ranging from roughly 20 to 80. Patients were allowed to have had prior anti-PD-1, anti-PD-L1 or anti-CTLA-4 therapy, and 30% to 40% of the dose-escalation patients had been treated with checkpoint inhibitors. Partial responses occurred in three dose-escalation patients, of whom one had hepatocellular carcinoma and two had cutaneous melanoma. Peripheral TCRbeta sequencing was intended to test whether TCR sequence diversity was altered and clonal T-cell expansion was caused by ivuxolimab. The paper describes the monotherapy dose-escalation part (N ≈ 52 patients) of the phase I trial of ivuxolimab.

The CDR3 numbers 12 residues from cysteine through phenylalanine. Only the CDR3 portion is preserved as DNA: 36 bases, with reading frame beginning at the first base. CDR1 SNHLY and CDR2 FYNNEI were looked up in the germline V gene. For sequencing of the TCRbeta CDR3 region, genomic DNA was extracted from the sorted cells. The immunoSEQ Assay was used to sequence the TCRbeta CDR3 regions. Drawn from immuneACCESS, this table holds only the in-frame rearrangements with V and J called that TCRdb kept. Clones are partly lost; checked studies trace under half to an unresolved V gene and leave the rest unexplained. This sample is represented by under 95,000 clones; 93% of them were singletons. Roughly 6.4% of the sample rests with the top ten. Study-wide findings and limitations: The antigen specificity of the peripheral T cells that underwent clonal expansion was not determined. Low levels of normalized T-cell clonal expansion were also seen in some nonresponding patients. At doses of 0.1 to 3.0 mg/kg, clonal expansion of both CD4+ and CD8+ blood T cells was observed from baseline to week 6. After ivuxolimab, CD8+ T cells had more expanded clones than CD4+ T cells on average. In the 0.1-3.0 mg/kg groups, partial responders had among the lowest normalized peripheral clonal expansion, particularly in CD8+ T cells.

The trial excluded patients who had a history of autoimmune disease or were on systemic immunosuppression. Peripheral blood for TCR sequencing was collected from all dose cohorts at baseline, on cycle 4 day 1, and on cycle 7 day 1. Samples came from an open-label, multicenter, first-in-human phase I dose-escalation trial of ivuxolimab. Adults with locally advanced or metastatic melanoma, renal cell carcinoma, hepatocellular carcinoma or head and neck squamous cell carcinoma were enrolled in the trial. Before TCR sequencing, CD4+ and CD8+ T cells were separately sorted from peripheral blood. To note about this clone: What antigen it recognizes has not been identified. The input lacks base qualities; no much larger clone sits a single base away.

The source of this sequence is an adult with an advanced solid tumor such as melanoma, head and neck, liver or kidney cancer. The V and J genes are TRBV2 and TRBJ2-5; TRBD1 lines up with 7 middle nucleotides. TRBJ2-7 explains the end of the DNA better; the J call may be wrong. The starting material was CD4+ or CD8+ T cells sorted from blood, obtained in a trial of the OX40 agonist ivuxolimab. The DNA reads TGTGCCAGCTCACAGGGGCCTGGCGAGCAGTACTTC. Its protein reads: CASSQGPGEQYF.